The entry that follows covers one T cell receptor (beta chain) sequence. The target antigen is unknown. This sample was taken from a study of response to subunit inactivated influenza vaccine. Points from the study as a whole: The authors offered the suggestion that each seasonal influenza vaccination recruits few new T cells.

TCRdb re-derived calls from the RT-PCR reads in MiXCR, one entry per CDR3 protein. This sample carries about half a million distinct CDR3 sequences, about 7.6% of them seen once, and the ten largest clones take 13%. The length of the CDR3 is 12 residues. Germline-derived CDR1 and CDR2 are GTSNPN and SVGIG (reference sequence). V lost 4 bases, J lost 6 bases, and 11 bases lay in between. Here the sequenced sample was PBMCs from blood, taken less than 30 months after vaccination. V usage is TRBV30 and J usage is TRBJ2-3; no firm D call. This TCR was recovered from a man aged 50 to 69 who received an inactivated influenza vaccine. CDR3 in DNA: TGTGCCTGGAAACGCCGTGAGGATACGCAGTATTTT. This sequence encodes CAWKRREDTQYF.